This T cell receptor (beta chain) comes out of a study of shared clonotypes between healthy human individuals. As for the study in general: Donors, aged 18 to 49, were a couple of women and three men.

CD45RO-negative cells were positively selected for CCR7, leaving out terminally differentiated effector memory CD45RA+ cells. All the donors were Caucasian adults who lived in Nashville, Tennessee. Overall study findings and caveats: Researchers sampled only blood; tissue repertoires likely differ. Between a handful of donors, naive CD4 clonotypes were shared at a level of about 5%.

The CDR3 runs to 16 residues. V was clipped by 0 bases and J by 2 bases, with 12 bases between them. CDR1 is SGHTS, CDR2 YDEGEE, per germline. Notes on this clone: Its matching antigen is unknown.

This table comes from immunoSEQ multiplex PCR, and its TCRdb copy is limited to in-frame clones, with some not included. The table shows around 2,000,000 clones, with roughly 95% occurring only once. The sequencing input was naive CD8+ T cells sorted from blood. The rearrangement links TRBV5-8 to TRBJ2-1; a weak D match, TRBD2 (6 bases). The receptor's source is a man younger than 35 in good health. The CDR3 DNA reads as TGTGCCAGCAGCTTGGTGGAAATAGCGGCCTACAATGAGCAGTTCTTC. Amino acid sequence: CASSLVEIAAYNEQFF.